This T cell receptor beta chain was sequenced for a study of circulating and synovial CD4+ cells in juvenile arthritis. Overall study findings and caveats: CPL and bulk CD4 samples differed at least tenfold in T cell genomes.

Generated by immunoSEQ multiplex PCR, the TCRdb table keeps only in-frame clones and is missing some. The sample yields around 14,000 clones, roughly 88% seen once. About this clone itself: Its antigen remains unknown.

The TCR was taken from a human patient with juvenile idiopathic arthritis. Some clones in this sample may be carry-over from other donors' samples. The specimen sequenced was CD4+ T cells from synovial fluid.

The CDR3 protein is CASSSVAGLRTTDTQYF. The CDR3 nucleotides are TGTGCCAGCAGCTCAGTCGCGGGACTGCGAACCACAGATACGCAGTATTTT. The chain combines TRBV7-2 with TRBJ2-3; perhaps TRBD2 as D (6 bases). The V gene lost 4 bases and the J gene lost 2 bases, with 19 bases spanning the gap. CDR3 length equals 17 residues. Germline lookup yields CDR1 SGHTA and CDR2 FQGNSA.